Each of the 2 T cell receptor beta chains below was sequenced from the same sample in a study of shared clonotypes between healthy human individuals. The protocol was immunoSEQ multiplex PCR, while the TCRdb copy is restricted to in-frame clones and leaves out a portion. This table holds about 500,000 clones, 77% found once. Material: PBMCs. The origin of the receptors is a woman aged 35 to 49 in good health. Some clones in this sample may be carry-over from other donors' samples.

This chain uses TRBV5-1 with TRBJ2-7, with TRBD1 identical over 7 bases. Losses at the gene ends were 4 bases for V and 5 bases for J; bases not matched to a gene: 3. CDR3 length: 12 residues. From germline, CDR1 is SGHRS and CDR2 YFSETQ. This CDR3 reads CASSQTGNEQYF. In DNA, the CDR3 is TGCGCCAGCAGCCAGACAGGGAACGAGCAGTACTTC.

This chain connects TRBV18 to TRBJ1-5, with a possible D match to TRBD1 (5 bases). CDR1 is KGHSH and CDR2 is LQKENI in the germline V gene. V was cut by 3 bases and J by 2 bases, with 11 bases left in between. CDR3 length: 15 amino acids. The CDR3, as DNA: TGTGCCAGCTCACCCAACCCGGGGGGCAATCAGCCCCAGCATTTT. Amino acids: CASSPNPGGNQPQHF.